This T cell receptor (beta chain) was profiled in a study of cytomegalovirus exposure and HLA in healthy donors. About this clone itself: What it binds is not known.

Primers for the PCR totalled 60 Vbeta and 13 Jbeta. TCRdb's copy holds only in-frame clones and misses some; the assay was immunoSEQ multiplex PCR. The repertoire has some 240,000 clones, nearly 95% of them found once; the top ten carry about 1.5%. The study, taken as a whole, reports: Reportedly, cytomegalovirus status was diagnosed with high sensitivity and specificity. Most observed TCR sequences were rare, whereas some public TCRs were detected in many donors. When analyzed later, the rates of TCR association showed variation by HLA locus, with DRB1 the most and HLA-C the fewest. It was taken for granted in presence/absence analyses that sequencing depth across donors was roughly uniform.

This CDR3 comprises 13 residues. Germline V gene data show CDR1 as SNHLY and CDR2 as FYNNEI. V lost 9 bases and J 0 bases, leaving 8 bases between the germline ends. The sequence was obtained from a girl aged 2-9 years in good health and CMV-seronegative. The rearrangement joins TRBV2 to TRBJ2-2; maybe TRBD1 (6 bases). Sequenced: PBMCs. DNA for the CDR3: TGTGCCAGAGGACAGTCGAACACCGGGGAGCTGTTTTTT. Translation gives CARGQSNTGELFF.